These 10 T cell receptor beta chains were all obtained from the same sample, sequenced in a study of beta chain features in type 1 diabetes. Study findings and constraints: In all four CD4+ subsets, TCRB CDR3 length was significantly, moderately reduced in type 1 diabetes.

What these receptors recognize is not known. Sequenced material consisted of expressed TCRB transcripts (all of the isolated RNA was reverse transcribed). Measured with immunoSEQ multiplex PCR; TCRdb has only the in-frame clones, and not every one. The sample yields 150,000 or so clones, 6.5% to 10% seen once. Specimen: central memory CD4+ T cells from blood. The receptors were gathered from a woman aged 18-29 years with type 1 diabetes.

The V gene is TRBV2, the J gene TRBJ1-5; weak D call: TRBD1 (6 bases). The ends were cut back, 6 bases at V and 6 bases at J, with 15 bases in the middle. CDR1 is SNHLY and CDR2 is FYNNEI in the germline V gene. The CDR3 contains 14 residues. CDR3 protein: CASSIGGRGQPQHF. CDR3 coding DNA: TGTGCCAGCAGCATAGGGGGGAGGGGTCAGCCCCAGCATTTT.

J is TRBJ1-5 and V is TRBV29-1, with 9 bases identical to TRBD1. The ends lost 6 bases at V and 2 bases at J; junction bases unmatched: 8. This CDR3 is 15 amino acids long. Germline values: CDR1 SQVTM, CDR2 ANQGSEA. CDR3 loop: CSVAQGAAGNQPQHF. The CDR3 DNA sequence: TGCAGCGTCGCACAGGGGGCGGCTGGCAATCAGCCCCAGCATTTT.

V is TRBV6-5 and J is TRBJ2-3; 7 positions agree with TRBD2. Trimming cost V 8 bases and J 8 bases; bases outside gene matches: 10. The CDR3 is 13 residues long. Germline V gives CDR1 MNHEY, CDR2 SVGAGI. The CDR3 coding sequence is TGTGCCAGCTGGGGTCCGGGGGGTGTTACGCAGTATTTT. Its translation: CASWGPGGVTQYF.

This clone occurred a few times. The CDR3 DNA is TGTGCCAGCAGCGGCGGCGGAGGAGGATACGAGCAGTACTTC. Translated: CASSGGGGGYEQYF. The V and J genes are TRBV9 and TRBJ2-7; D is possibly TRBD2 (5 bases). The CDR3 sequence is 14 residues long. Per the germline V gene, CDR1 is SGDLS and CDR2 is YYNGEE. The ends were cut back, 3 bases at V and 4 bases at J, with 14 bases in the middle.

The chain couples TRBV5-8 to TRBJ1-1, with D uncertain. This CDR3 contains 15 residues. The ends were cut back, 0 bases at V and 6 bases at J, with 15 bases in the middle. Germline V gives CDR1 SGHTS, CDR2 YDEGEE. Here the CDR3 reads CASSLGAAGRAEAFF. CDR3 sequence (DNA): TGTGCCAGCAGCTTGGGGGCCGCGGGTCGGGCTGAAGCTTTCTTT. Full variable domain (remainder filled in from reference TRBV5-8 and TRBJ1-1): EAGVTQSPTHLIKTRGQQATLRCSPISGHTSVYWYQQALGLGLQFLLWYDEGEERNRGNFPPRFSGRQFPNYSSELNVNALELEDSALYLCASSLGAAGRAEAFFGQGTRLTVV.

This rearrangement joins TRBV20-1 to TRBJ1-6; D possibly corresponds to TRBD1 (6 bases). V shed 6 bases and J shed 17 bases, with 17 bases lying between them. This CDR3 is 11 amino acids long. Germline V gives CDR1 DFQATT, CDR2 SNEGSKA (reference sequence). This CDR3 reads CSAPHGGAFHF. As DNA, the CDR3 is TGCAGTGCGCCTCACGGGGGGGCTTTCCACTTT.

The CDR3: CASSVSRSGNTIYF. DNA for the CDR3: TGTGCCAGCAGCGTCTCCAGGTCTGGAAACACCATATATTTT. This chain connects TRBV9 to TRBJ1-3; D is unresolved. The CDR3 has 14 amino acids. V gave up 2 bases and J gave up 1 base, with 7 bases separating them. The germline V gene has CDR1 SGDLS and CDR2 YYNGEE.

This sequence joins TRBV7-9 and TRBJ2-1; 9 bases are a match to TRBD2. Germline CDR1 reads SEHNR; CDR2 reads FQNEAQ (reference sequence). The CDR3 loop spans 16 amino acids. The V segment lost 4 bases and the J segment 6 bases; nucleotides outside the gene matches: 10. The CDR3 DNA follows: TGTGCCAGCAGCTCCATAGCGGGAGAGTTGGTCAATGAGCAGTTCTTC. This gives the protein CASSSIAGELVNEQFF.

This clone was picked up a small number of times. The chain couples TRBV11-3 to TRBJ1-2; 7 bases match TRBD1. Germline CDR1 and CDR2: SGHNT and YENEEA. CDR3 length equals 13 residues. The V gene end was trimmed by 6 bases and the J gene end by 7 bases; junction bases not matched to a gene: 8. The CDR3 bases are TGTGCCAGCAGTCAAGGACAGGCGGTTGGCTACACCTTC. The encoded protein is CASSQGQAVGYTF.

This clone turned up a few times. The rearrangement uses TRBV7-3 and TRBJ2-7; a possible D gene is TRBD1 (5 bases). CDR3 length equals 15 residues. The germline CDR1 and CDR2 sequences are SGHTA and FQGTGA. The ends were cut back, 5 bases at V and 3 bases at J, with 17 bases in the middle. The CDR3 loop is CASSPTGTQDYEQYF. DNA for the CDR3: TGTGCCAGCAGCCCAACCGGAACACAGGACTACGAGCAGTACTTC.